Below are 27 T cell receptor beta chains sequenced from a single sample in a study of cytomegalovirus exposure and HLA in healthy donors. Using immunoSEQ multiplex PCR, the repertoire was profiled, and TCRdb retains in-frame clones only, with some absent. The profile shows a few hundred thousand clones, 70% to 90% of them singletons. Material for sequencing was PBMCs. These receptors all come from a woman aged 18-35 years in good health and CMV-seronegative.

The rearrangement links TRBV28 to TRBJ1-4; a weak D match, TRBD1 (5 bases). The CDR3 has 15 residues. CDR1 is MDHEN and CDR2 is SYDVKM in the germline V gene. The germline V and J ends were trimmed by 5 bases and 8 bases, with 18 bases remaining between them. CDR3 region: CASSSSMGPEEKLFF. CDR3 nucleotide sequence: TGTGCCAGCAGTAGTTCTATGGGGCCCGAGGAAAAACTGTTTTTT.

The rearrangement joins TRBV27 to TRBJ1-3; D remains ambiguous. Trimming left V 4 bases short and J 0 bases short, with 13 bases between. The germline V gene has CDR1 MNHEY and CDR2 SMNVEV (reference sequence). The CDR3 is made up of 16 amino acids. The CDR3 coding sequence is TGTGCCAGCAGTTCTCGGGGTTGGAGCTCTGGAAACACCATATATTTT. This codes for CASSSRGWSSGNTIYF.

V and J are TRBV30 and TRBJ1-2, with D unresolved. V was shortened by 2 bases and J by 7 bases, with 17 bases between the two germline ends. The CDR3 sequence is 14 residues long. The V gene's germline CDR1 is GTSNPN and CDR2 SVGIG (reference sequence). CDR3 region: CAWSKEGSYFGYTF. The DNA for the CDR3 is TGTGCCTGGAGTAAGGAGGGAAGTTATTTTGGCTACACCTTC. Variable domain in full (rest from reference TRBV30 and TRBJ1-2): SQTIHQWPATLVQPVGSPLSLECTVEGTSNPNLYWYRQAAGRGLQLLFYSVGIGQISSEVPQNLSASRPQDRQFILSSKKLLLSDSGFYLCAWSKEGSYFGYTFGSGTRLTVV.

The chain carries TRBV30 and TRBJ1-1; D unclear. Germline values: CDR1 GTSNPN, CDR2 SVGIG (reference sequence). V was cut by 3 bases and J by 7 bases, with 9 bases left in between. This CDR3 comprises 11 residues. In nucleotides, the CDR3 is TGTGCCTGGAGACTCGGGTTTGAAGCTTTCTTT. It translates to CAWRLGFEAFF.

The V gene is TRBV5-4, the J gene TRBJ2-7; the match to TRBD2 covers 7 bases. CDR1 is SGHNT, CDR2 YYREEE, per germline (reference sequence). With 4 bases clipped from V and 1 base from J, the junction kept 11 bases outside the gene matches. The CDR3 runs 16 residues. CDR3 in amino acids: CASSPGGFRLSYEQYF. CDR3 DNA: TGTGCCAGCAGCCCGGGGGGTTTCCGATTATCCTACGAGCAGTACTTC.

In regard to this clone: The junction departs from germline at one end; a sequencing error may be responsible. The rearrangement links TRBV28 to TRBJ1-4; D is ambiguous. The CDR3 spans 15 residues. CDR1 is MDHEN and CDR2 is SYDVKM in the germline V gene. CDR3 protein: CASRMAREPLLLAAF. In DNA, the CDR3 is TGTGCCAGCCGAATGGCCCGGGAGCCTCTACTGTTGGCGGCTTTT.

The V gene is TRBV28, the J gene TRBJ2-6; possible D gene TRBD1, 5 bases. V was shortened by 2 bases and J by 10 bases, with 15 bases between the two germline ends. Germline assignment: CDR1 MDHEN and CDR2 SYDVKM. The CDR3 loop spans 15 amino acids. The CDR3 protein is CASSLQSDRRNVLTF. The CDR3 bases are TGTGCCAGCAGTTTACAAAGCGACAGACGGAACGTCCTGACTTTC.

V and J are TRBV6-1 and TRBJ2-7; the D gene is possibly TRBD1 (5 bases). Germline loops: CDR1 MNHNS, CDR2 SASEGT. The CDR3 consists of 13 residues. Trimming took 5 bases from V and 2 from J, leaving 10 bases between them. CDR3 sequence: CASSPTGPYEQYF. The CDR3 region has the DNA TGTGCCAGCAGTCCTACAGGACCCTACGAGCAGTACTTC.

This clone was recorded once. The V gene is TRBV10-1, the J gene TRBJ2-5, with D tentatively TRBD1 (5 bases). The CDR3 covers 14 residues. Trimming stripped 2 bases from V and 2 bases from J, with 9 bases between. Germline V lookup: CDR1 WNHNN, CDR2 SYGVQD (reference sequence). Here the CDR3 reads CASSEGAAQETQYF. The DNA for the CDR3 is TGCGCCAGCAGTGAGGGGGCTGCTCAAGAGACCCAGTACTTC.

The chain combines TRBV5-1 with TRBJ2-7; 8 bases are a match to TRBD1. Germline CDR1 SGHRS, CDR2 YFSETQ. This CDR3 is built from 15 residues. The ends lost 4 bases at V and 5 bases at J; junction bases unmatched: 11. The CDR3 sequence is CASSEAGQGNDEQYF. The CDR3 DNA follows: TGCGCCAGCAGCGAGGCCGGACAGGGTAACGACGAGCAGTACTTC.

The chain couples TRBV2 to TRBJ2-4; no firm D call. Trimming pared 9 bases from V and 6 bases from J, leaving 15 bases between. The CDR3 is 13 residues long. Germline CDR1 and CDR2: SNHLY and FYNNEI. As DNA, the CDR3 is TGTGCCAGGCTCGACCCAGACACAAACATTCAGTACTTC. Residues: CARLDPDTNIQYF.

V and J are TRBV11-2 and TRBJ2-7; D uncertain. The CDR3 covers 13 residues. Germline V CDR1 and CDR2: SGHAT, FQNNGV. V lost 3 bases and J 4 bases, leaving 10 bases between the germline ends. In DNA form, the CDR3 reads TGTGCCAGCAGCTTGCAGGCCTCTTACGAGCAGTACTTC. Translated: CASSLQASYEQYF.

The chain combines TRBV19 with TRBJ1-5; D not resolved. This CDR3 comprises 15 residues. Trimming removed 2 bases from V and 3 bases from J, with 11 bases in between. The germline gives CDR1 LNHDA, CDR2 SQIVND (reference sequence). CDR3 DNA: TGTGCCAGTAGTATATGGGCAGGTCTCAATCAGCCCCAGCATTTT. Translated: CASSIWAGLNQPQHF. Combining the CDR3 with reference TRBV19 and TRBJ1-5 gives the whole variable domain DGGITQSPKYLFRKEGQNVTLSCEQNLNHDAMYWYRQDPGQGLRLIYYSQIVNDFQKGDIAEGYSVSREKKESFPLTVTSAQKNPTAFYLCASSIWAGLNQPQHFGDGTRLSIL.

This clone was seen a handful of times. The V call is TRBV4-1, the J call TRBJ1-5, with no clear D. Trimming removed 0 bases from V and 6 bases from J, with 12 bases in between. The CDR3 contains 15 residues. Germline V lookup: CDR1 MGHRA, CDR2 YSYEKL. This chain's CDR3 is CASSQDETAGQPQHF. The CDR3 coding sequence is TGCGCCAGCAGCCAAGATGAAACGGCGGGTCAGCCCCAGCATTTT.

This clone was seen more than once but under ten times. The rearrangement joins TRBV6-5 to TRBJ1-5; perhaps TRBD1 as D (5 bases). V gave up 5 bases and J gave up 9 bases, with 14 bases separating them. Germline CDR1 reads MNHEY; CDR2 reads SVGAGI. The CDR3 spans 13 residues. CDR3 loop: CASSPGGGWPQHF. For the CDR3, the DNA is TGTGCCAGCAGTCCTGGGGGAGGCTGGCCCCAGCATTTT.

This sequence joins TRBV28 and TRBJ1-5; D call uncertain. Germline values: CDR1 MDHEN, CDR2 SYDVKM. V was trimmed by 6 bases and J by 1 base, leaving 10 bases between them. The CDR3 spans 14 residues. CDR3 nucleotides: TGTGCCAGCAGACGCTTCACAAGCAATCAGCCCCAGCATTTT. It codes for CASRRFTSNQPQHF.

CDR3 loop: CASSSRRGQRYYGYTF. CDR3 sequence (DNA): TGTGCCAGCAGCTCTCGCCGGGGTCAGCGATACTATGGCTACACCTTC. V and J are TRBV5-6 and TRBJ1-2; D not certain. V was pared by 3 bases and J by 3 bases, with 18 bases between. The CDR3 is 16 amino acids. From germline, CDR1 is SGHDT and CDR2 YYEEEE.

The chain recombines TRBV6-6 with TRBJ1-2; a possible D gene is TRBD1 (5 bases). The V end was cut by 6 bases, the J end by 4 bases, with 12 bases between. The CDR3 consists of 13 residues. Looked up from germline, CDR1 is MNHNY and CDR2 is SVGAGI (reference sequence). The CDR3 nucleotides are TGTGCCAGCAGCGCGCCGGGGGTCTATGGCTACACCTTC. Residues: CASSAPGVYGYTF.

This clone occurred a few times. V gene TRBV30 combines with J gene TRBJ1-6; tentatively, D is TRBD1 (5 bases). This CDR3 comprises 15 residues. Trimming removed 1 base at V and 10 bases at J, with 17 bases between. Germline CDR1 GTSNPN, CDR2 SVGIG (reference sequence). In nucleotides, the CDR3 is TGTGCCTGGAGTGGACTATACGGGGGAGGGTCACCCCTCCACTTT. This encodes CAWSGLYGGGSPLHF.

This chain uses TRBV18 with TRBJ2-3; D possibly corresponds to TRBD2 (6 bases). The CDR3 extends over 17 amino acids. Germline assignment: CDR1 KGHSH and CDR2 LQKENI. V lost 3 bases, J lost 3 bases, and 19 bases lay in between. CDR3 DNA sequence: TGTGCCAGCTCACCCCGGGACTTCTCCTTCGGGACAGATACGCAGTATTTT. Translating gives CASSPRDFSFGTDTQYF.

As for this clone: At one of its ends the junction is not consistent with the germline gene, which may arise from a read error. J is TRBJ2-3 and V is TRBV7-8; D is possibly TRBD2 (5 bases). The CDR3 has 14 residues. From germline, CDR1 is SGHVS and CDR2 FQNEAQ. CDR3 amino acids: CASNLASSTDTQYF. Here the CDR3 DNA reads TGTGCCAGCAACTTAGCGTCTAGCACAGATACGCAGTATTTT.

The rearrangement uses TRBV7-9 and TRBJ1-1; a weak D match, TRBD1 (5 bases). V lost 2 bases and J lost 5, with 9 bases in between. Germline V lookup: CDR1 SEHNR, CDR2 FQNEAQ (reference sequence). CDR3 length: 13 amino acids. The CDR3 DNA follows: TGTGCCAGCAGCTTATTCGGGGGGACTGAAGCTTTCTTT. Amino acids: CASSLFGGTEAFF.

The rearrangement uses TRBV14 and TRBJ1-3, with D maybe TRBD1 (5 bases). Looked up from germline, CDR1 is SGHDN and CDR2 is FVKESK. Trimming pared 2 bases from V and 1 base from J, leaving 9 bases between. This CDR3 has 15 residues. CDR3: CASSQPGTSGNTIYF. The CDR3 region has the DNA TGTGCCAGCAGCCAACCAGGGACTTCTGGAAACACCATATATTTT.

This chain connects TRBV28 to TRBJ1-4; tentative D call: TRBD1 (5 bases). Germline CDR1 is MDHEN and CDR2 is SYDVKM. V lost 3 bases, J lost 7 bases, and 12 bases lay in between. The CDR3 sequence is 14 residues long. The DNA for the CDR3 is TGTGCCAGCAGTTTGGGGGGGACCTTTGAAAAACTGTTTTTT. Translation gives CASSLGGTFEKLFF.

The CDR3: CASSPPVAGANVLTF. CDR3 in DNA: TGTGCCAGCTCACCACCGGTCGCGGGGGCCAACGTCCTGACTTTC. This rearrangement joins TRBV18 to TRBJ2-6, with D uncertain. CDR1 and CDR2 from the germline V gene are KGHSH and LQKENI. The CDR3 spans 15 residues. The V and J ends lost 0 bases and 4 bases respectively, with 7 bases between them.

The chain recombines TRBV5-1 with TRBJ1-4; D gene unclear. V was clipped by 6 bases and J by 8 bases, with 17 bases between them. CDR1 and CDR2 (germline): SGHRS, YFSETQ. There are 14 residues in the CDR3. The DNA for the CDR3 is TGCGCCAGCAACGTTGACGGGGTATCAGAAAAACTGTTTTTT. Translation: CASNVDGVSEKLFF.

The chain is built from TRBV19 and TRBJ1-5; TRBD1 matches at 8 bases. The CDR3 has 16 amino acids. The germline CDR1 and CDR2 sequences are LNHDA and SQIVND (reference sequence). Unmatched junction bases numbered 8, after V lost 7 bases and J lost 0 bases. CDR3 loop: CASNRQGRDSNQPQHF. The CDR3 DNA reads TGTGCCAGTAACAGACAGGGGCGAGATAGCAATCAGCCCCAGCATTTT.